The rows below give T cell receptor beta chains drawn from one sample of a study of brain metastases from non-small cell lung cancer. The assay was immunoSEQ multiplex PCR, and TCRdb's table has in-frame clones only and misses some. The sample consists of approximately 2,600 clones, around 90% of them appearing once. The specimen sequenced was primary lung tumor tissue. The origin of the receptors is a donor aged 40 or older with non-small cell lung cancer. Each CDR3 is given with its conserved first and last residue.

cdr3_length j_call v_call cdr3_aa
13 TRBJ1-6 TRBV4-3 CASTPVLNSPLHF
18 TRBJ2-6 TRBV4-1 CASSQRKDQVLWANVLTF
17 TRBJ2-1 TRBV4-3 CASSPRAGGGIANEQFF
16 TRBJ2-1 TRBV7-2 CASSLGGRGWYNEQFF
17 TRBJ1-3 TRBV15 CATSSGTGTVSGNTIYF
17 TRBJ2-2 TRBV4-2 CASSQDGLAGNTGELFF
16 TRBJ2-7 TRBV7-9 CASSSTYGQGTYEQYF
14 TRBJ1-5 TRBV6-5 CASRVQGENQPQHF
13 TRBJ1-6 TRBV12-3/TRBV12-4 CASGEQRNSPLHF
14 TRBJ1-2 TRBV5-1 CASSSSREGYGYTF
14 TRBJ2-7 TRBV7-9 CASSLRASSYEQYF
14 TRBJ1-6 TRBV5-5 CASSLGQYSSPLHF
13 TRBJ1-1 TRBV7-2 CASRRGPEVGAFF
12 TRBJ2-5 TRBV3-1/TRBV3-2 CASSQVQETQYF
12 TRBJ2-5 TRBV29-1 CSVVGLQETQYF
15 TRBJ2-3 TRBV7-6 CASSMGQGVADTQYF
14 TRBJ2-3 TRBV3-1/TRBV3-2 CASSQGGSTDTQYF
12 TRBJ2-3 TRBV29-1 CSVTQGPDTQYF
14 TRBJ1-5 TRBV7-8 CASSPGTVNQPQHF
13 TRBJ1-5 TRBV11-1 CASSLGAEQPQHF
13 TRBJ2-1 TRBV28 CASTRGQRNEQFF
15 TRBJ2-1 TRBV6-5 CATARQLAGGREQFF
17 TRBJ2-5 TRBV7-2 CASSLVAGGNFAETQYF
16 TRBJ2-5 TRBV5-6 CASSLLGQTVGETQYF
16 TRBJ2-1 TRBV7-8 CASSFPRTGSNNEQFF
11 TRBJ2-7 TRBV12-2 CASRRHYEQYF
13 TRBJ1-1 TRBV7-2 CASSLIVNTEAFF
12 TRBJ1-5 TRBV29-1 CSVGWGNQPQHF
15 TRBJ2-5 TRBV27 CASSLFWQGRETQYF
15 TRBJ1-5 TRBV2 CASSEAKTLYQPQHF
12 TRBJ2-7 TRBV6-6 CASSFTGDGQYF
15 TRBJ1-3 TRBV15 CATSRDQGSGNTIYF
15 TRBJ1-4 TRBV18 CASSLETGRYEKLFF
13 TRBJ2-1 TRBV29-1 CSGTSGSYNEQFF
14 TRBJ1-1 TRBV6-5 CASSYSWESTEAFF
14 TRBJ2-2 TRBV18 CASSPQLNTGELFF
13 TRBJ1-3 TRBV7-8 CASSSVGGNTIYF
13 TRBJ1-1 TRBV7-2 CASSRQGETEAFF
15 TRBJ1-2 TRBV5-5 CASSLGSLSNYGYTF
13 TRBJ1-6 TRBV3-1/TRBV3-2 CASSPRGNSPLHF
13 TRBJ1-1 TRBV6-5 CAASSVLNTEAFF
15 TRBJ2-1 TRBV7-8 CASSLKGENRNEQFF
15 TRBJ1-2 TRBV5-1 CASSLGDRAGYGYTF
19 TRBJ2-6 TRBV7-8 CASSLDSGGRASGANVLTF
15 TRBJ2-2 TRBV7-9 CASSLGGLVGGELFF
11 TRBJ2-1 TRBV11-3 CASSLDSEQFF
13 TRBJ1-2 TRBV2 CASTPGAVNSYTF
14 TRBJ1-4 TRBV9 CASSVSRTNEKLFF
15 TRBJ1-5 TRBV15 CATSRGVGGIQPQHF
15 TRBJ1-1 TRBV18 CASSQSGGEGIEAFF
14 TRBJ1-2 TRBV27 CASRRGQDGYGYIF
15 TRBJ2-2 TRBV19 CASRLIGGRTGELFF
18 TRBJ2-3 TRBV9 CASSVGHRLAGKADTQYF
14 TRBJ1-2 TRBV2 CASSGGGAIYGYTF
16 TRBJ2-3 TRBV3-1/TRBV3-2 CASSPPRGGPTDTQYF